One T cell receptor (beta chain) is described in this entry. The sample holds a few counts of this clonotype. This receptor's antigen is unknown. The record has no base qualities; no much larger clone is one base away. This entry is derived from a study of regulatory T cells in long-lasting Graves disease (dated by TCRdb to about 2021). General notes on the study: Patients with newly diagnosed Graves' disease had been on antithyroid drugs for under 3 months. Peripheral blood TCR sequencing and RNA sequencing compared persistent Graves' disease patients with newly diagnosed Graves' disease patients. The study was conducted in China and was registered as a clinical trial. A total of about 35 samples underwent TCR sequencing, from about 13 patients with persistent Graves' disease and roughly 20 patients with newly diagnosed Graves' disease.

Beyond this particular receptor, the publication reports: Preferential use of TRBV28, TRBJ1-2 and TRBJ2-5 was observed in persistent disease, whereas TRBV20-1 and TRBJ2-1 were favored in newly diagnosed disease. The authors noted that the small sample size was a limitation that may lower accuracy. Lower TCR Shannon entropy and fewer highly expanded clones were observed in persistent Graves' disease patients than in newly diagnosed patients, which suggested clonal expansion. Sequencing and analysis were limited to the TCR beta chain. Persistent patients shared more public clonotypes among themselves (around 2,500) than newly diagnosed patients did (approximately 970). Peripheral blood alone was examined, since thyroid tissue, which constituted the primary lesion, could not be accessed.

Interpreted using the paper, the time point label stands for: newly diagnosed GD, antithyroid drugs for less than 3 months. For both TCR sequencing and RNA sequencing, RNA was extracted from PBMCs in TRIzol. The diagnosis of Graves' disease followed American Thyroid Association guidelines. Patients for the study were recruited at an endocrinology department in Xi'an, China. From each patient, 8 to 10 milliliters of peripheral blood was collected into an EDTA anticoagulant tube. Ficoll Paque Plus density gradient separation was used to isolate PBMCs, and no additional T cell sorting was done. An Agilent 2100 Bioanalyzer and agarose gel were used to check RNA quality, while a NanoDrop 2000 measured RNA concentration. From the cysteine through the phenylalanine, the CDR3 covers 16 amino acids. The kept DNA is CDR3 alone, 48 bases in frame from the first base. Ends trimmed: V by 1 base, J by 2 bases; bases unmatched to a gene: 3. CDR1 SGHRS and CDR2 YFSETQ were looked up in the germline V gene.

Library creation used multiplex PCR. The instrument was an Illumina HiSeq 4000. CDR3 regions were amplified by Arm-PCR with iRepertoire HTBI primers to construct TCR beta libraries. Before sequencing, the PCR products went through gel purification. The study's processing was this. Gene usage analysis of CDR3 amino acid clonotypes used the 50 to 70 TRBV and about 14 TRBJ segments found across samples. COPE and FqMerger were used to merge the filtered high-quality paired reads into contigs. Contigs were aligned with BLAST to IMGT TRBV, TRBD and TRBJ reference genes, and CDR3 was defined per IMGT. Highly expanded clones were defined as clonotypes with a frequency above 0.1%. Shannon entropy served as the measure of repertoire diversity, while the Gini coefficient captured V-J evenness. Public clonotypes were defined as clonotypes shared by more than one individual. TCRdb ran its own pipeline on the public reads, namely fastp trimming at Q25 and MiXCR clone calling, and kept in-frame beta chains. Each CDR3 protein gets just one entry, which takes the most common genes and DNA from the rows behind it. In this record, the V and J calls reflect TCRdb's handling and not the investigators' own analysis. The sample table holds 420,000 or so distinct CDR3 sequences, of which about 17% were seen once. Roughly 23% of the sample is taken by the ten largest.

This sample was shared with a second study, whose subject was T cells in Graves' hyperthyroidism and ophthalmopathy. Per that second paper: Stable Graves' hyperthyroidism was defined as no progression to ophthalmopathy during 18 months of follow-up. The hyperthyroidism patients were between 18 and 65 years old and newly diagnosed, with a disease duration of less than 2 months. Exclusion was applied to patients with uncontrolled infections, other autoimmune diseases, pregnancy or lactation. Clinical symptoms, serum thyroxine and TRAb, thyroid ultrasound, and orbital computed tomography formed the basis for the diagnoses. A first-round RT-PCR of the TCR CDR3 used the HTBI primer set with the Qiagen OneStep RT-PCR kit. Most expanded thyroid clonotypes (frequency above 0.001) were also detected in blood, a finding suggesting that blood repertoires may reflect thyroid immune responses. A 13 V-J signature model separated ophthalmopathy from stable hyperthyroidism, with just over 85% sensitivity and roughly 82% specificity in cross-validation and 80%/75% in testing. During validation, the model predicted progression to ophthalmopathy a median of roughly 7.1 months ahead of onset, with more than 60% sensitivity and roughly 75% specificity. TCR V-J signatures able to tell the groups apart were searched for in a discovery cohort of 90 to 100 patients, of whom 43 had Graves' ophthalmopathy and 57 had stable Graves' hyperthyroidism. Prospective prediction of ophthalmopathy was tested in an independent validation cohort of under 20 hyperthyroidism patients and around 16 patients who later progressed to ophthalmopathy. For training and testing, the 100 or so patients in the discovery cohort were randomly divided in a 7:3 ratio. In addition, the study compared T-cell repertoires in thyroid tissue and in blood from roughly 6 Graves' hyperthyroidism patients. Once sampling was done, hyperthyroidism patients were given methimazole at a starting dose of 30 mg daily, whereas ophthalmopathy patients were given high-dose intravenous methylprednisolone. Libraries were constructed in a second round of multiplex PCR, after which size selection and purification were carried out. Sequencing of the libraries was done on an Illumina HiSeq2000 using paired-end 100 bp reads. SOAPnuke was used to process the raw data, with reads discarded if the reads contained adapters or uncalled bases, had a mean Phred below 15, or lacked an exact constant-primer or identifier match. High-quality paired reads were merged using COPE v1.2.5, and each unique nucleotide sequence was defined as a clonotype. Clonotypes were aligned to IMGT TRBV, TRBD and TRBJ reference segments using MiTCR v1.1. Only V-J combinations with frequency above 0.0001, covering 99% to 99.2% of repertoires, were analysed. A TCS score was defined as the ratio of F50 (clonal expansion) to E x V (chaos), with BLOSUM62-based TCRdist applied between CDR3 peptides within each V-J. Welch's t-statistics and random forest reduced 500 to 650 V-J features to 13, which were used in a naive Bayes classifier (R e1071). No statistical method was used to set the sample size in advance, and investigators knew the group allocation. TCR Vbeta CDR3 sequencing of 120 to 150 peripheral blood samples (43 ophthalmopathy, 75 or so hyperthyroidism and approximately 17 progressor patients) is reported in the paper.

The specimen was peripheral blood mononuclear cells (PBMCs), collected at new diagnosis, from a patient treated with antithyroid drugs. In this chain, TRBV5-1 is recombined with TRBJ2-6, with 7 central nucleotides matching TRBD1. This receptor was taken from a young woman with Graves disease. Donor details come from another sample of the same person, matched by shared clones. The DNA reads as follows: TGCGCCAGCAGCTTGCCACAGGGGACTGGGGCCAACGTCCTGACTTTC. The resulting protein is CASSLPQGTGANVLTF.